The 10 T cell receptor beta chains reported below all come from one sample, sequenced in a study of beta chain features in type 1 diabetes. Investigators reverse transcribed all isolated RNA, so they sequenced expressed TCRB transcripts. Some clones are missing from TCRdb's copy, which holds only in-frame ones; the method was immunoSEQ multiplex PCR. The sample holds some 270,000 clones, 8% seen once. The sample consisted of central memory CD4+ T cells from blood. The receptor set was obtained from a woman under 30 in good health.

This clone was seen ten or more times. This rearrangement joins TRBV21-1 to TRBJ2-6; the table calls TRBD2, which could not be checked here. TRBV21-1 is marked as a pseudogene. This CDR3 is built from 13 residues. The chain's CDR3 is CASSLPGANVLTF. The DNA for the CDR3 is TGTGCCAGCAGCCTCCCCGGGGCCAACGTCCTGACTTTC.

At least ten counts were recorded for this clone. CDR3 amino acids: CASRSSGTGGYGYTF. CDR3 DNA: TGTGCCAGCAGATCATCCGGGACAGGGGGCTATGGCTACACCTTC. The chain has TRBV28 and TRBJ1-2; 11 nucleotides align to TRBD1. V gave up 6 bases and J gave up 4 bases; unmatched junction bases: 7. This CDR3 has 15 residues. Germline V CDR1 and CDR2: MDHEN, SYDVKM.

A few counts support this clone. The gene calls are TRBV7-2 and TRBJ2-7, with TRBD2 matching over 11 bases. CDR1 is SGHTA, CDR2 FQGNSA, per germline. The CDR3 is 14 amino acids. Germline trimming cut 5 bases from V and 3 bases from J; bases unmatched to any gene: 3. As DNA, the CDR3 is TGTGCCAGCAGCGATAGCGGGAGGGTCTACGAGCAGTACTTC. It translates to CASSDSGRVYEQYF.

CDR3 nucleotide sequence: TGTGCCAGCAGGAAGGACAGGGATGAAAAACTGTTTTTT. It codes for CASRKDRDEKLFF. The chain carries TRBV6-1 and TRBJ1-4; TRBD1 matches at 8 bases. The ends lost 6 bases at V and 6 bases at J; junction bases unmatched: 3. The CDR3 totals 13 residues. The germline CDR1 and CDR2 sequences are MNHNS and SASEGT.

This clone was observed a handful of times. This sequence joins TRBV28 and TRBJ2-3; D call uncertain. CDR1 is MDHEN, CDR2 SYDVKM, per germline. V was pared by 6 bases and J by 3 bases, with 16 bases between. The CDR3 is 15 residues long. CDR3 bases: TGTGCCAGCAGGCCCTATGGATCTGGGACAGATACGCAGTATTTT. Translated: CASRPYGSGTDTQYF.

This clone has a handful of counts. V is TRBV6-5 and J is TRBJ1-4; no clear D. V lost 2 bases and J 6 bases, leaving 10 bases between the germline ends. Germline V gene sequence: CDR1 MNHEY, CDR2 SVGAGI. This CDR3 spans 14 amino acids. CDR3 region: CASSYLDFDEKLFF. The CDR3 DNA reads TGTGCCAGCAGTTACCTCGACTTTGATGAAAAACTGTTTTTT.

CDR3 in amino acids: CASSVASGRGYGYTF. DNA for the CDR3: TGTGCCAGCAGCGTAGCTTCGGGACGCGGCTATGGCTACACCTTC. V usage is TRBV9 and J usage is TRBJ1-2, with D perhaps matching TRBD1 (5 bases). CDR3 size: 15 residues. V was pared by 0 bases and J by 4 bases, with 13 bases between. CDR1 and CDR2 from the germline V gene are SGDLS and YYNGEE.

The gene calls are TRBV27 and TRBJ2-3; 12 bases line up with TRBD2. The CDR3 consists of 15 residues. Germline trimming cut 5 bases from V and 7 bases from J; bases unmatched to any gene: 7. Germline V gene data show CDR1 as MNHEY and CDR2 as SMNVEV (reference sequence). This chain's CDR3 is CASSRGLAGINTQYF. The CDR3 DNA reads TGTGCCAGCAGTCGAGGACTAGCGGGAATAAATACGCAGTATTTT.

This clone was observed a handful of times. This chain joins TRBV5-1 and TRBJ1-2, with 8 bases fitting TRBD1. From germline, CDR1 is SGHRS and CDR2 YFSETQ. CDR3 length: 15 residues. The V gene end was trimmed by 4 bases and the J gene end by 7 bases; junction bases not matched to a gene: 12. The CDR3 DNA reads TGCGCCAGCAGCCCAGGACAGGGTTTCAAACCTGGCTACACCTTC. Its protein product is CASSPGQGFKPGYTF.

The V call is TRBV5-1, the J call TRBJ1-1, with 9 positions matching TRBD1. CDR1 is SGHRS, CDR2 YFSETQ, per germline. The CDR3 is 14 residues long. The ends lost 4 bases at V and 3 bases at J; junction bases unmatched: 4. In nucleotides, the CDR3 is TGCGCCAGCAGCATGACAGGGGGAGACACTGAAGCTTTCTTT. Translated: CASSMTGGDTEAFF.